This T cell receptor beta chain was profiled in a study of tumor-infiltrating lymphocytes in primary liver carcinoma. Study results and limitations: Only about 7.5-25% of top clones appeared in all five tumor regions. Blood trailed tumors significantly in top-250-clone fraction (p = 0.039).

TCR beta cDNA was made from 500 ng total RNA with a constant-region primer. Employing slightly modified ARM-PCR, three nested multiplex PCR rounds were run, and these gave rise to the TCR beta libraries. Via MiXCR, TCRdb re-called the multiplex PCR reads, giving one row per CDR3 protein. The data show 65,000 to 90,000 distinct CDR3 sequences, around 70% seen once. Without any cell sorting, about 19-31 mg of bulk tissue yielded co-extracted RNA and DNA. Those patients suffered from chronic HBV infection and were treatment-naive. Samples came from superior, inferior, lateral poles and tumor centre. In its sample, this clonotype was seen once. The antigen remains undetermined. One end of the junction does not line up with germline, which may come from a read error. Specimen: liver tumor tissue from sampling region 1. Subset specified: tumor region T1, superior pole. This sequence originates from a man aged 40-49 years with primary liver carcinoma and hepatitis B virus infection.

The CDR3 DNA reads TGTGCCAGCAGCCAACCGAGATCAGGGACAGATACGCAGTATTTC. Translation gives CASSQPRSGTDTQYF. The J gene is TRBJ2-3, the V gene TRBV4-2, with 7 bases matching TRBD1. The germline gives CDR1 LGHNA, CDR2 YNFKEQ. The CDR3 runs 15 residues.